A single T cell receptor (beta chain) is shown here with its context. Antigen specificity is unknown. The data belong to a study of cytomegalovirus exposure and HLA in healthy donors. Findings and limits, study-wide: Later genetic work tied a missense DCLRE1C variant to beta-chain V and J trimming.

In the PCR, 60 Vbeta and 13 Jbeta primers were used. Sequencing was performed with immunoSEQ multiplex PCR; in TCRdb, only in-frame clones are kept and a portion is missing. The data show roughly 110,000 clones, 65% to 75% seen once. The sequenced material came from PBMCs. The source is a female donor in good health and CMV-seronegative.

In DNA form, the CDR3 reads TGTGCCTGGAGTGTTAGCATTTACGAGCAGTACTTC. This encodes CAWSVSIYEQYF. J is TRBJ2-7 and V is TRBV30; D not resolved. There are 12 residues in the CDR3. Germline values: CDR1 GTSNPN, CDR2 SVGIG (reference sequence). Trimming took 0 bases from V and 4 from J, leaving 7 bases between them.